The 31 T cell receptor beta chains below all came from one sample that was sequenced in a study of control samples from healthy donors and cancer patients. Clones were sequenced by immunoSEQ multiplex PCR, and TCRdb holds only the in-frame ones, with some missing. This sample has approximately 89,000 clones; more than 75% occur once, and the top ten carry over 2%. The sample taken for sequencing was blood. These receptors all come from a woman between 35 and 50 years old in good health.

V is TRBV7-3 and J is TRBJ2-3; D might be TRBD1 (6 bases). V was shortened by 4 bases and J by 2 bases, with 10 bases between the two germline ends. Germline V gene lookup returns CDR1 SGHTA and CDR2 FQGTGA. The CDR3 consists of 14 residues. CDR3 nucleotide sequence: TGTGCCAGCAGCTCTAGGGGGAACACAGATACGCAGTATTTT. Its translation is CASSSRGNTDTQYF.

This rearrangement joins TRBV6-2 or TRBV6-3 to TRBJ1-5; D gene uncertain. V lost 6 bases, J lost 2 bases, and 14 bases lay in between. Germline assignment: CDR1 MNHEY and CDR2 SVGEGT. The CDR3 loop spans 15 amino acids. CDR3 region: CASSPDYMGNQPQHF. CDR3 DNA: TGTGCCAGCAGCCCAGACTACATGGGCAATCAGCCCCAGCATTTT.

V is TRBV18 and J is TRBJ2-2, with D perhaps matching TRBD1 or TRBD2 (5 bases each). There are 12 residues in the CDR3. With 7 bases removed from V and 11 bases from J, the gap between germline ends came to 14 bases. The germline CDR1 and CDR2 sequences are KGHSH and LQKENI. The CDR3 nucleotides read TGTGCCAGCTGGACGGGGCACGGAGAGCTGTTTTTT. Protein product: CASWTGHGELFF. Complete variable domain (other parts from reference TRBV18 and TRBJ2-2): NAGVMQNPRHLVRRRGQEARLRCSPMKGHSHVYWYRQLPEEGLKFMVYLQKENIIDESGMPKERFSAEFPKEGPSILRIQQVVRGDSAAYFCASWTGHGELFFGEGSRLTVL.

This clone was picked up one time. This chain links TRBV6-2 or TRBV6-3 with TRBJ1-1; perhaps TRBD1 as D (5 bases). V was pared by 2 bases and J by 8 bases, with 12 bases between. Per germline, CDR1 MNHEY and CDR2 SVGEGT. The CDR3 runs to 13 residues. CDR3: CASSYQWDGEAFF. As DNA, the CDR3 is TGTGCCAGCAGTTACCAGTGGGACGGAGAAGCTTTCTTT.

The chain recombines TRBV4-3 with TRBJ1-4; weak D call: TRBD1 (5 bases). The V gene lost 4 bases and the J gene lost 4 bases, with 13 bases spanning the gap. Germline V CDR1 and CDR2: LGHNA, YSLEER. CDR3 size: 15 residues. This chain's CDR3 is CASSLDRQRNEKLFF. DNA for the CDR3: TGCGCCAGCAGCCTAGACCGACAGCGTAATGAAAAACTGTTTTTT.

The genes are TRBV5-8 and TRBJ1-1, with D unresolved. The V end lost 1 base, the J end lost 10 bases, and 11 bases lay between the germline ends. CDR3 size: 12 residues. The germline gives CDR1 SGHTS, CDR2 YDEGEE. CDR3 in amino acids: CASSLFPGGAFF. The CDR3 nucleotides read TGTGCCAGCAGCTTGTTCCCCGGCGGAGCTTTCTTT.

This clone was detected only once. CDR3 protein: CASSKPSGGAFETQYF. CDR3 nucleotides: TGTGCCAGCAGTAAACCGAGCGGGGGGGCCTTTGAGACCCAGTACTTC. The chain is built from TRBV6-6 and TRBJ2-5; 10 bases line up with TRBD2. V trimming: 5 bases; J trimming: 5 bases; junction bases outside the gene matches: 11. This CDR3 contains 16 residues. CDR1 is MNHNY and CDR2 is SVGAGI in the germline V gene (reference sequence).

V is TRBV29-1 and J is TRBJ2-2, with 8 nucleotides matching TRBD2. Germline V gene lookup returns CDR1 SQVTM and CDR2 ANQGSEA. This CDR3 is 13 amino acids long. J was trimmed by 3 bases and V by 6 bases; bases with no gene match: 3. CDR3 amino acids: CSVRGADTGELFF. The CDR3 DNA follows: TGCAGCGTGCGGGGGGCCGACACCGGGGAGCTGTTTTTT.

This clone was recorded only once. The rearrangement links TRBV6-6 to TRBJ1-1; possibly TRBD1 for D (6 bases). V lost 6 bases and J lost 1, with 15 bases in between. The CDR3 consists of 15 residues. CDR1 MNHNY and CDR2 SVGAGI come from the germline V gene (reference sequence). The CDR3 reads CASRRNRVRNTEAFF. The CDR3 coding sequence is TGTGCCAGCAGACGGAACAGGGTTCGGAACACTGAAGCTTTCTTT.

CDR3 bases: TGTGCCAGCAAAATGACAGGGGGTCGCTATGGCTACACCTTC. This translates into CASKMTGGRYGYTF. This chain connects TRBV6-5 to TRBJ1-2, with 9 bases matching TRBD1. The CDR3 extends over 14 amino acids. J was trimmed by 4 bases and V by 7 bases; bases with no gene match: 7. From germline, CDR1 is MNHEY and CDR2 SVGAGI.

The chain couples TRBV6-2 or TRBV6-3 to TRBJ1-1, with unresolved D. The CDR3 is made up of 13 amino acids. The germline V and J ends were trimmed by 5 bases and 0 bases, with 7 bases remaining between them. Germline V gene sequence: CDR1 MNHEY, CDR2 SVGEGT. The CDR3: CASSAFMNTEAFF. In DNA form, the CDR3 reads TGTGCCAGCAGTGCTTTCATGAACACTGAAGCTTTCTTT.

The chain couples TRBV6-6 to TRBJ1-3; D call uncertain. This CDR3 spans 13 amino acids. Germline V gene lookup returns CDR1 MNHNY and CDR2 SVGAGI (reference sequence). Trimming cost V 0 bases and J 2 bases, with 2 bases left between them. The CDR3 is CASSYSTGNTIYF. The DNA of the CDR3 is TGTGCCAGCAGTTACTCAACTGGAAACACCATATATTTT.

The chain has TRBV4-3 and TRBJ2-3, with 7 bases aligning to TRBD2. The ends lost 1 base at V and 2 bases at J; junction bases unmatched: 9. The germline V gene has CDR1 LGHNA and CDR2 YSLEER. There are 17 residues in the CDR3. The CDR3: CASSQAGRLAPTDTQYF. Written as DNA, the CDR3 is TGCGCCAGCAGCCAAGCCGGGAGGCTAGCCCCCACAGATACGCAGTATTTT.

This rearrangement joins TRBV30 to TRBJ2-1; D is uncertain. V was cut by 0 bases and J by 0 bases, with 9 bases left in between. The CDR3 consists of 15 residues. Germline V lookup: CDR1 GTSNPN, CDR2 SVGIG (reference sequence). The DNA of the CDR3 is TGTGCCTGGAGTGTCGACGGAAGCTCCTACAATGAGCAGTTCTTC. It yields the protein CAWSVDGSSYNEQFF.

This rearrangement joins TRBV19 to TRBJ2-1; 13 bases match TRBD2. V trimming: 7 bases; J trimming: 10 bases; junction bases outside the gene matches: 4. In germline, CDR1 is LNHDA, CDR2 SQIVND (reference sequence). The CDR3 extends over 13 amino acids. CDR3 loop: CASNRLAGGEQFF. CDR3 in DNA: TGTGCCAGTAATAGACTAGCGGGGGGAGAGCAGTTCTTC.

J is TRBJ1-6 and V is TRBV27; tentative D call: TRBD1 (6 bases). The V and J ends lost 2 bases and 10 bases respectively, with 15 bases between them. This CDR3 spans 15 amino acids. CDR1 and CDR2 from the germline V gene are MNHEY and SMNVEV (reference sequence). The CDR3 here is CASSLTGTLGSPLHF. The CDR3 bases are TGTGCCAGCAGTTTAACCGGGACATTGGGATCACCCCTCCACTTT.

The chain employs TRBV7-9 and TRBJ2-7; D is tentatively TRBD1 or TRBD2 (6 bases each). The CDR3 runs to 14 residues. V was cut by 0 bases and J by 2 bases, with 8 bases left in between. CDR1 SEHNR and CDR2 FQNEAQ come from the germline V gene (reference sequence). Here the CDR3 reads CASSLAGGAYEQYF. The CDR3 bases are TGTGCCAGCAGCTTAGCGGGGGGCGCCTACGAGCAGTACTTC. Full variable domain (outside the CDR3, taken from reference TRBV7-9 and TRBJ2-7): DTGVSQNPRHKITKRGQNVTFRCDPISEHNRLYWYRQTLGQGPEFLTYFQNEAQLEKSRLLSDRFSAERPKGSFSTLEIQRTEQGDSAMYLCASSLAGGAYEQYFGPGTRLTVT.

The chain joins TRBV6-5 to TRBJ2-7; no reliable D call. Trimming took 7 bases from V and 2 from J, leaving 15 bases between them. This CDR3 contains 14 residues. Per the germline V gene, CDR1 is MNHEY and CDR2 is SVGAGI. CDR3 amino acids: CASTVDGNAYEQYF. CDR3 DNA sequence: TGTGCCAGCACCGTCGATGGAAACGCCTACGAGCAGTACTTC.

This sequence joins TRBV9 and TRBJ1-2, with D tentatively TRBD1 (6 bases). Germline loops: CDR1 SGDLS, CDR2 YYNGEE. The CDR3 length is 13 residues. V lost 3 bases, J lost 8 bases, and 14 bases lay in between. CDR3 coding DNA: TGTGCCAGCAGCGACTCTGGGGGCTGGGGCTACACCTTC. Protein sequence: CASSDSGGWGYTF.

The chain uses TRBV19 and TRBJ1-1; D gene uncertain. The germline CDR1 and CDR2 sequences are LNHDA and SQIVND (reference sequence). The CDR3 length is 13 residues. V shed 5 bases and J shed 3 bases, with 10 bases lying between them. The CDR3 DNA reads TGTGCCAGTAGTGTGACGGATTACACTGAAGCTTTCTTT. Translation gives CASSVTDYTEAFF.

The CDR3 loop reads CASSVSRGRSGYTF. The CDR3 bases are TGTGCCAGTAGTGTTTCGAGGGGGCGAAGTGGCTACACCTTC. The chain recombines TRBV19 with TRBJ1-2; 7 bases match TRBD1. The CDR3 contains 14 residues. CDR1 is LNHDA, CDR2 SQIVND, per germline (reference sequence). After removal of 5 bases from V and 7 bases from J, the junction contained 10 bases not matched to a gene. The complete variable domain, with remaining parts taken from reference TRBV19 and TRBJ1-2, reads DGGITQSPKYLFRKEGQNVTLSCEQNLNHDAMYWYRQDPGQGLRLIYYSQIVNDFQKGDIAEGYSVSREKKESFPLTVTSAQKNPTAFYLCASSVSRGRSGYTFGSGTRLTVV.

V usage is TRBV5-3 and J usage is TRBJ1-5, with D hard to call. TRBV5-3 is an ORF, and what it does is uncertain. The germline V and J ends were trimmed by 0 bases and 2 bases, with 6 bases remaining between them. CDR3 length equals 14 residues. CDR3 protein: CARSLGHCNQPQHF. In nucleotides, the CDR3 is TGTGCCAGAAGCTTGGGGCATTGCAATCAGCCCCAGCATTTT.

The V and J genes are TRBV14 and TRBJ2-3; the match to TRBD2 covers 8 bases. J lost 7 bases, V lost 4 bases, and 7 bases had no gene match. Germline CDR1 SGHDN, CDR2 FVKESK. The CDR3 has 14 residues. The chain's CDR3 is CASSPLGGVHTQYF. The CDR3 region has the DNA TGTGCCAGCAGCCCCCTCGGGGGGGTTCATACGCAGTATTTT.

In its sample, this clone ranks as medium-sized (0.01 to 0.1%). This rearrangement joins TRBV7-9 to TRBJ2-7; D not resolved. V was shortened by 5 bases and J by 0 bases, with 5 bases between the two germline ends. The CDR3 spans 12 residues. Germline V lookup: CDR1 SEHNR, CDR2 FQNEAQ (reference sequence). As DNA, the CDR3 is TGTGCCAGCAGCCCCCTCTCCTACGAGCAGTACTTC. The encoded protein is CASSPLSYEQYF.

The chain carries TRBV4-1 and TRBJ1-2; D not resolved. The CDR3 is made up of 15 amino acids. Trimming removed 2 bases at V and 4 bases at J, with 14 bases between. CDR1 and CDR2 (germline): MGHRA, YSYEKL. In DNA form, the CDR3 reads TGCGCCAGCAGCCAATATGGTGAGGATGGCTATGGCTACACCTTC. It yields the protein CASSQYGEDGYGYTF.

The chain has TRBV5-1 and TRBJ1-1, with D hard to call. The germline V and J ends were trimmed by 6 bases and 4 bases, with 16 bases remaining between them. This CDR3 contains 14 residues. Germline CDR1 is SGHRS and CDR2 is YFSETQ. The CDR3 nucleotides read TGCGCCAGCAACAAAGCAGTTGGTTCCACTGAAGCTTTCTTT. Amino acids: CASNKAVGSTEAFF. The variable domain in full, with the rest retrieved from reference TRBV5-1 and TRBJ1-1, is KAGVTQTPRYLIKTRGQQVTLSCSPISGHRSVSWYQQTPGQGLQFLFEYFSETQRNKGNFPGRFSGRQFSNSRSEMNVSTLELGDSALYLCASNKAVGSTEAFFGQGTRLTVV.

The V call is TRBV12-3 or TRBV12-4, the J call TRBJ1-4; D is unclear. The CDR3 is made up of 12 amino acids. Trimming shortened V by 1 base and J by 6 bases, and 3 bases separated the two germline ends. In nucleotides, the CDR3 is TGTGCCAGCAGTTTAGGGGATGAAAAACTGTTTTTT. Its translation: CASSLGDEKLFF.

This clone was detected only once. This sequence joins TRBV4-2 and TRBJ1-2, with D unclear. Looked up from germline, CDR1 is LGHNA and CDR2 is YNFKEQ. V shed 1 base and J shed 3 bases, with 6 bases lying between them. The CDR3 totals 13 residues. CDR3: CASSQVNYYGYTF. The CDR3 DNA sequence: TGTGCCAGCAGCCAAGTGAACTACTATGGCTACACCTTC.

For this clone: Other DNA variants within this sample encode the same CDR3. The chain joins TRBV5-1 to TRBJ1-5; D possibly corresponds to TRBD1 (6 bases). The ends were cut back, 4 bases at V and 0 bases at J, with 8 bases in the middle. There are 14 residues in the CDR3. Looked up from germline, CDR1 is SGHRS and CDR2 is YFSETQ. The CDR3 sequence is CASSPGDSNQPQHF. The DNA of the CDR3 is TGCGCCAGCAGCCCAGGGGATAGCAATCAGCCCCAGCATTTT.

Written as DNA, the CDR3 is TGTGCCAGCAGCTCAAGGGACACCCAGTACTTC. It encodes CASSSRDTQYF. This chain joins TRBV5-4 and TRBJ2-5; perhaps D is TRBD1 or TRBD2 (5 bases each). Germline V gene sequence: CDR1 SGHNT, CDR2 YYREEE (reference sequence). The CDR3 has 11 residues. Trimming pared 3 bases from V and 8 bases from J, leaving 8 bases between.

This chain connects TRBV3-1 (or the pseudogene TRBV3-2) to TRBJ2-3; D might be TRBD1 or TRBD2, each matching 6 bases. CDR3 length: 15 amino acids. V lost 4 bases and J 1 base, leaving 12 bases between the germline ends. In germline, CDR1 is LGHDT, CDR2 YNNKEL (reference sequence). CDR3 region: CASSPEGGGTDTQYF. The CDR3 DNA sequence: TGTGCCAGCAGCCCCGAGGGGGGTGGCACAGATACGCAGTATTTT.